This is a list of T cell receptor beta chains from one sample in a study of T cell changes during pregnancy in multiple sclerosis. Sequencing used immunoSEQ multiplex PCR; TCRdb keeps in-frame clones, though not all of them. The sample holds 25,000 to 30,000 clones, roughly nine tenths seen once. Sequencing was performed on CD8+ T cells from peripheral blood mononuclear cells, taken before pregnancy. The receptors were gathered from a female donor with multiple sclerosis, enrolled in a pregnancy study. Each CDR3 is given with its conserved first and last residue. A D gene is named only where the DNA matches it firmly. Size values are once, few and many counts, or a class for expanded clones, and some rows have none.

j_call: TRBJ1-2; d_call: TRBD1; clone_size: few; v_call: TRBV29-1; cdr3_aa: CSVEARGLSYGYTF; cdr3_nt: TGCAGCGTTGAAGCCAGGGGGCTGAGCTATGGCTACACCTTC
j_call: TRBJ2-1; d_call: NA; clone_size: NA; v_call: TRBV2; cdr3_aa: CASSDDGVGYNEQFF; cdr3_nt: TGTGCCAGCAGTGACGACGGAGTAGGCTACAATGAGCAGTTCTTC
j_call: TRBJ1-4; d_call: NA; clone_size: once; v_call: TRBV5-1; cdr3_aa: CASSRENEKLFF; cdr3_nt: TGCGCCAGCAGCCGCGAAAATGAAAAACTGTTTTTT
j_call: TRBJ2-7; d_call: TRBD1; clone_size: few; v_call: TRBV11-1; cdr3_aa: CASKGQNYEQYF; cdr3_nt: TGTGCCAGTAAGGGACAGAACTACGAGCAGTACTTC
j_call: TRBJ2-7; d_call: TRBD2; clone_size: NA; v_call: TRBV27; cdr3_aa: CASTGREPPYEQYF; cdr3_nt: TGTGCCAGTACGGGGAGGGAGCCTCCCTACGAGCAGTACTTC
j_call: TRBJ1-2; d_call: NA; clone_size: NA; v_call: TRBV6-1; cdr3_aa: CASSRFHGANYGYTF; cdr3_nt: TGTGCCAGCAGCCGGTTCCATGGAGCTAACTATGGCTACACCTTC
j_call: TRBJ2-1; d_call: TRBD2; clone_size: NA; v_call: TRBV2; cdr3_aa: CARATSGGIDEQFF; cdr3_nt: TGTGCCAGGGCAACTAGCGGGGGAATAGATGAGCAGTTCTTC
j_call: TRBJ1-1; d_call: NA; clone_size: NA; v_call: TRBV27; cdr3_aa: CASSLSPLNTEAFF; cdr3_nt: TGTGCCAGCAGTTTATCCCCCTTGAACACTGAAGCTTTCTTT
j_call: TRBJ2-2; d_call: NA; clone_size: NA; v_call: TRBV2; cdr3_aa: CASGWGSTNTGELFF; cdr3_nt: TGTGCCAGCGGGTGGGGCTCAACGAACACCGGGGAGCTGTTTTTT
j_call: TRBJ2-5; d_call: TRBD2; clone_size: NA; v_call: TRBV9; cdr3_aa: CASSVGLASQETQYF; cdr3_nt: TGTGCCAGCAGCGTAGGACTAGCATCCCAAGAGACCCAGTACTTC
j_call: TRBJ2-5; d_call: TRBD2; clone_size: NA; v_call: TRBV4-1; cdr3_aa: CASSQRSSGSSRLETQYF; cdr3_nt: TGCGCCAGCAGCCAAAGGTCTAGCGGGAGTAGTCGATTAGAGACCCAGTACTTC
j_call: TRBJ2-1; d_call: TRBD2; clone_size: NA; v_call: TRBV4-1; cdr3_aa: CASSQESLAGGPGEQFF; cdr3_nt: TGCGCCAGCAGCCAAGAATCACTAGCGGGAGGGCCAGGTGAGCAGTTCTTC
j_call: TRBJ1-2; d_call: NA; clone_size: NA; v_call: TRBV6-6; cdr3_aa: CASSYSPRDKYGYTF; cdr3_nt: TGTGCCAGCAGTTACTCGCCCAGGGACAAGTATGGCTACACCTTC
j_call: TRBJ2-7; d_call: TRBD1; clone_size: NA; v_call: TRBV18; cdr3_aa: CASSPPTGTGTYEQYF; cdr3_nt: TGTGCCAGCTCCCCGCCCACCGGGACAGGGACCTACGAGCAGTACTTC
j_call: TRBJ2-7; d_call: TRBD2; clone_size: once; v_call: TRBV7-9; cdr3_aa: CASRVSGIKEQYF; cdr3_nt: TGTGCCAGCAGAGTCAGCGGGATAAAAGAGCAGTACTTC
j_call: TRBJ1-5; d_call: NA; clone_size: once; v_call: TRBV4-1; cdr3_aa: CASSQDTGGMKQPQHF; cdr3_nt: TGCGCCAGCAGCCAAGATACCGGGGGAATGAAGCAGCCCCAGCATTTT
j_call: TRBJ2-7; d_call: NA; clone_size: NA; v_call: TRBV7-6; cdr3_aa: CASSLAGGISYEQYF; cdr3_nt: TGTGCCAGCAGCTTAGCGGGGGGAATCTCCTACGAGCAGTACTTC
j_call: TRBJ2-7; d_call: NA; clone_size: NA; v_call: TRBV6-8; cdr3_aa: CASSDDSSYEQYF; cdr3_nt: TGTGCCAGCAGCGACGACAGCTCCTACGAGCAGTACTTC
j_call: TRBJ1-6; d_call: TRBD1; clone_size: NA; v_call: TRBV4-1; cdr3_aa: CASSQEQGAKNSPLHF; cdr3_nt: TGCGCCAGCAGCCAAGAACAGGGGGCGAAGAATTCACCCCTCCACTTT
j_call: TRBJ2-7; d_call: TRBD1; clone_size: NA; v_call: TRBV7-8; cdr3_aa: CASSLVGTGGSSYEQYF; cdr3_nt: TGTGCCAGCAGCTTAGTTGGGACAGGGGGTAGCTCCTACGAGCAGTACTTC
j_call: TRBJ2-1; d_call: NA; clone_size: NA; v_call: TRBV9; cdr3_aa: CASSPLQGYNEQFF; cdr3_nt: TGTGCCAGCAGCCCACTACAGGGCTACAATGAGCAGTTCTTC
j_call: TRBJ2-7; d_call: NA; clone_size: NA; v_call: TRBV11-1; cdr3_aa: CASSHGATYEQYF; cdr3_nt: TGTGCCAGCAGCCACGGAGCGACCTACGAGCAGTACTTC